This is a list of T cell receptor beta chains from one sample in a study of human T cells and chemical hapten exposure. TCRdb re-called the RACE reads through MiXCR, storing one row per CDR3 protein. The sample has about 89,000 distinct CDR3 sequences; about an eighth are singletons. The input for sequencing was whole blood, taken in connection with sensitization to the hapten diphenylcyclopropenone (DPC). The receptors derive from a woman aged 45 to 65 with alopecia areata. Some clones in this sample may be carry-over from other donors' samples. The CDR3 runs from the conserved cysteine through the conserved F or W. A D gene is named only where the DNA matches it firmly. Clone size appears in some rows only: once, few, many, or a class for an expanded clone.

D: -; V: TRBV7-9; size: -; J: TRBJ2-1; CDR3: CASSSDPLNEQFF; DNA: TGTGCCAGCAGCTCCGACCCGCTAAATGAGCAGTTCTTC
D: -; V: TRBV6-5; size: few; J: TRBJ2-5; CDR3: CASSPNRVQETQYF; DNA: TGTGCCAGCAGCCCCAACAGGGTCCAAGAGACCCAGTACTTC
D: TRBD1; V: TRBV12-3/TRBV12-4; size: -; J: TRBJ1-2; CDR3: CASSAGTEYGYTF; DNA: TGTGCCAGCAGTGCCGGGACAGAGTATGGCTACACCTTC
D: TRBD2; V: TRBV13; size: few; J: TRBJ2-3; CDR3: CASSLGRRTSGSTDTQYF; DNA: TGTGCCAGCAGCTTAGGCCGGAGGACTAGCGGAAGCACAGATACGCAGTATTTT
D: -; V: TRBV10-3; size: -; J: TRBJ2-3; CDR3: CAISPGPPTDTQYF; DNA: TGTGCCATCAGCCCAGGACCGCCCACAGATACGCAGTATTTT
D: -; V: TRBV7-9; size: -; J: TRBJ2-1; CDR3: CASSLLRHSRDGPFNEQFF; DNA: TGTGCCAGCAGCTTACTAAGGCATTCACGGGACGGACCGTTTAATGAGCAGTTCTTC
D: -; V: TRBV7-6; size: many; J: TRBJ1-2; CDR3: CASSLGAGNYGYTF; DNA: TGTGCCAGCAGCTTAGGGGCGGGGAACTATGGCTACACCTTC
D: -; V: TRBV10-1; size: -; J: TRBJ2-1; CDR3: CASSDNPPGPHEQFF; DNA: TGCGCCAGCAGTGACAATCCCCCCGGGCCGCATGAGCAGTTCTTC
D: -; V: TRBV24-1; size: -; J: TRBJ2-7; CDR3: CATSDLRSGYEQYF; DNA: TGTGCCACCAGTGATTTGCGTAGCGGCTACGAGCAGTACTTC
D: TRBD2; V: TRBV10-3; size: -; J: TRBJ2-2; CDR3: CAISDGGSNSPNTGELFF; DNA: TGTGCCATCAGTGACGGCGGGAGCAACTCCCCGAACACCGGGGAGCTGTTTTTT
D: -; V: TRBV12-5; size: -; J: TRBJ1-1; CDR3: CASGLVHSREAFF; DNA: TGTGCTAGTGGTTTGGTCCACTCTAGGGAAGCTTTCTTT
D: TRBD2; V: TRBV12-3/TRBV12-4; size: many; J: TRBJ2-1; CDR3: CASSPHPGTSGGWDEQFF; DNA: TGTGCCAGCAGCCCCCACCCGGGGACTAGCGGAGGGTGGGATGAGCAGTTCTTC
D: -; V: TRBV4-2; size: -; J: TRBJ1-5; CDR3: CASSQDRRVQPQHF; DNA: TGTGCCAGCAGCCAAGATCGGAGGGTTCAGCCCCAGCATTTT
D: TRBD1; V: TRBV11-3; size: -; J: TRBJ2-3; CDR3: CASSLDRGRDTQYF; DNA: TGTGCCAGCAGCCTAGACAGGGGGCGCGATACGCAGTATTTT
D: -; V: TRBV28; size: many; J: TRBJ1-5; CDR3: CASSPPRQGMVQPQHF; DNA: TGTGCCAGCAGTCCCCCGAGGCAGGGAATGGTCCAGCCCCAGCATTTT